Sequencing of this TCR beta chain was carried out in a study of Tregs in tolerant kidney transplant recipients. Recipients received nonmyeloablative bone marrow transplants from related graft donors, with transient mixed chimerism. Trimming shortened V by 0 bases and J by 1 base, and 16 bases separated the two germline ends. The CDR3 covers 17 residues. The protocol was immunoSEQ multiplex PCR, while the TCRdb copy is restricted to in-frame clones and leaves out a portion. The data hold 54,000 or so clones, with approximately 90% observed a single time. The V and J genes are TRBV6-7 and TRBJ2-7; D possibly corresponds to TRBD1 (5 bases). TRBV6-7 is an open reading frame whose function is uncertain. The sequencing used CD8+ T cells from blood (PBMCs), collected 24 months after the transplant. This clonotype originated in a human patient who received a combined kidney and bone marrow transplant. Some T cells may be transferred from the graft donor. The CDR3 coding sequence is TGTGCCAGCAGTTACTCGATTCCAGGTAGGGGTTCCTACGAGCAGTACTTC. Translation gives CASSYSIPGRGSYEQYF.